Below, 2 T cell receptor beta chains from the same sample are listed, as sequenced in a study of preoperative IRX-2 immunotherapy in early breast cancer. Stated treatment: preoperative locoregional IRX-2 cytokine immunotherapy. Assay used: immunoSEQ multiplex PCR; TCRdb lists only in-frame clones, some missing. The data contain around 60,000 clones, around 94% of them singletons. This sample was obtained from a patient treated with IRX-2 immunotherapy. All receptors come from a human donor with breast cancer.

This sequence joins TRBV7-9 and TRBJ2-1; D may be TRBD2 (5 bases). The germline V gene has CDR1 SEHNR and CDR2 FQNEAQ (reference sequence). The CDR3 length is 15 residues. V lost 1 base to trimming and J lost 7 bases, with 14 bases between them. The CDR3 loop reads CASSLVEEVRNEQFF. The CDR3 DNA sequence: TGTGCCAGCAGCTTAGTAGAGGAGGTTAGGAATGAGCAGTTCTTC.

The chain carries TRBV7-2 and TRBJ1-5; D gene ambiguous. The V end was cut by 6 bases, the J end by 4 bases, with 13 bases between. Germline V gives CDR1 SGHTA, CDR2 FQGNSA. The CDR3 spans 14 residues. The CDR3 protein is CASSVRTGNQPQHF. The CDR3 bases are TGTGCCAGCAGTGTACGGACGGGAAATCAGCCCCAGCATTTT.